This T cell receptor (beta chain) was observed in a study of Graves' ophthalmopathy and Graves' hyperthyroidism. Background on the study: Before any treatment was given, at initial diagnosis, peripheral blood was collected.

Germline CDR1 LNHDA, CDR2 SQIVND (reference sequence). Trimming cost V 1 base and J 4 bases, with 16 bases left between them. The length of the CDR3 is 16 residues. Amplified material comprised TCR beta CDR3 regions derived from RNA transcripts. In the first round, RT-PCR was carried out with HTBI primers, and a multiplex PCR formed the second round. TCRdb itself ran the multiplex PCR reads through MiXCR, one entry per CDR3 protein. The sample holds about 240,000 distinct CDR3 sequences; less than 55% are singletons and the top ten take approximately 51%. The specimen sequenced was peripheral blood. The sequence derives from an adult man with Graves' ophthalmopathy. The chain uses TRBV19 and TRBJ1-1, with TRBD1 as a possible D gene (5 bases). The CDR3 spells CASSIVGVGFGTEAFF. CDR3 nucleotides: TGTGCCAGTAGTATAGTAGGGGTGGGTTTCGGCACTGAAGCTTTCTTT.